These 15 T cell receptor beta chains were sequenced from one sample in a study of cytotoxic CD8 clonotypes in ibrutinib-treated CLL. Sequencing was performed with immunoSEQ multiplex PCR; in TCRdb, only in-frame clones are kept and a portion is missing. In the table there are nearly 300,000 clones, around 69% of which are singletons. Sample: PBMCs, taken at disease progression, from a patient treated with ibrutinib. These receptors came from a human donor with chronic lymphocytic leukemia.

The V and J genes are TRBV27 and TRBJ2-7; 8 nucleotides align to TRBD1. Germline trimming cut 1 base from V and 3 bases from J; bases unmatched to any gene: 5. The CDR3 has 15 amino acids. The V gene's germline CDR1 is MNHEY and CDR2 SMNVEV (reference sequence). The CDR3 loop is CASSLWTGTGYEQYF. The CDR3 nucleotides read TGTGCCAGCAGTTTATGGACAGGGACAGGCTACGAGCAGTACTTC.

The CDR3: CATSRARQGADTQYF. CDR3 coding DNA: TGTGCCACCAGCAGAGCCCGACAGGGAGCAGATACGCAGTATTTT. The V gene is TRBV15, the J gene TRBJ2-3; 7 bases are shared with TRBD1. J gave up 4 bases and V 1 base, and 5 bases lay outside the gene matches. CDR1 and CDR2 (germline): LNHNV, YYDKDF (reference sequence). CDR3 length equals 15 residues.

This clone was seen a handful of times. The chain has TRBV6-6 and TRBJ1-2; D unclear. V dropped 2 bases and J dropped 5 bases, with 9 bases sitting between them. The CDR3 runs to 13 residues. Germline values: CDR1 MNHNY, CDR2 SVGAGI (reference sequence). The CDR3 here is CASSYEAVYGYTF. The CDR3 region has the DNA TGTGCCAGCAGTTACGAGGCAGTTTATGGCTACACCTTC.

This clone occurred a few times. The gene calls are TRBV7-9 and TRBJ1-2; D perhaps matches TRBD1 (6 bases). V gave up 2 bases and J gave up 6 bases, with 10 bases separating them. The CDR3 is 13 residues long. Germline loops: CDR1 SEHNR, CDR2 FQNEAQ (reference sequence). The CDR3 loop reads CASSLIPGDGYTF. CDR3 nucleotide sequence: TGTGCCAGCAGCTTAATCCCAGGGGATGGCTACACCTTC.

This clone has only a few counts. This chain connects TRBV29-1 to TRBJ1-2; the D is unclear. V gave up 4 bases and J gave up 3 bases, with 6 bases separating them. The germline V gene has CDR1 SQVTM and CDR2 ANQGSEA. The length of the CDR3 is 11 residues. Here the CDR3 DNA reads TGCAGCGTTGTCTCCGACTATGGCTACACCTTC. Protein: CSVVSDYGYTF.

The chain has TRBV5-4 and TRBJ2-7; TRBD2 matches at 13 bases. V gave up 4 bases and J gave up 3 bases; unmatched junction bases: 4. The CDR3 contains 15 residues. CDR1 SGHNT and CDR2 YYREEE come from the germline V gene (reference sequence). Written as DNA, the CDR3 is TGTGCCAGCAGCATCAGGACTAGCGGGAGCTACGAGCAGTACTTC. This gives the protein CASSIRTSGSYEQYF.

V is TRBV9 and J is TRBJ2-1, with 11 bases lining up with TRBD2. Germline V gives CDR1 SGDLS, CDR2 YYNGEE. V shed 3 bases and J 13 bases; nucleotides not matched to a gene: 12. This CDR3 contains 15 residues. CDR3 protein: CASSEGIDSGREQFF. In DNA, the CDR3 is TGTGCCAGCAGCGAGGGGATCGATAGCGGGAGGGAACAGTTCTTC.

In this sample, this clone turned up once. The V call is TRBV5-8, the J call TRBJ2-7, with TRBD1 matching 7 bases. CDR1 is SGHTS and CDR2 is YDEGEE in the germline V gene. The CDR3 length is 12 residues. The V and J ends lost 3 bases and 3 bases, in that order; junction bases with no gene match: 0. The CDR3 DNA reads TGTGCCAGCAGCTGGGACAGCTACGAGCAGTACTTC. It translates to CASSWDSYEQYF.

This clone was seen only once. The gene calls are TRBV29-1 and TRBJ1-1; maybe TRBD1 (6 bases). The CDR3 is 11 residues long. Trimming pared 5 bases from V and 3 bases from J, leaving 7 bases between. Germline CDR1 SQVTM, CDR2 ANQGSEA. CDR3 in amino acids: CSVHRDTEAFF. The CDR3 DNA reads TGCAGCGTTCACAGGGACACTGAAGCTTTCTTT.

This chain connects TRBV28 to TRBJ2-1; 10 nucleotides line up with TRBD1. The trim removed 2 bases at V and 5 bases at J, leaving 9 bases unmatched. The CDR3 sequence is 17 residues long. Germline V gene data show CDR1 as MDHEN and CDR2 as SYDVKM. The CDR3 reads CASSLRLRDRGDNEQFF. CDR3 DNA: TGTGCCAGCAGTTTAAGGCTCCGGGACAGGGGAGACAATGAGCAGTTCTTC.

This chain links TRBV6-5 with TRBJ2-7; D unresolved. There are 13 residues in the CDR3. Trimming shortened V by 0 bases and J by 5 bases, and 8 bases separated the two germline ends. Germline CDR1 reads MNHEY; CDR2 reads SVGAGI. The CDR3 DNA reads as TGTGCCAGCAGTTACTCGAAGAAGGACGAGCAGTACTTC. It translates to CASSYSKKDEQYF.

This chain links TRBV9 with TRBJ2-2; TRBD1 agrees at 8 bases. Trimming took 2 bases from V and 4 from J; bases not matched to a gene: 7. Germline V lookup: CDR1 SGDLS, CDR2 YYNGEE. CDR3 length: 16 residues. CDR3 protein: CASSVTGAPFTGELFF. The CDR3 bases are TGTGCCAGCAGCGTGACAGGGGCCCCCTTCACCGGGGAGCTGTTTTTT.

This clone was found a few times. The CDR3 DNA is TGTGCCAGTAGTATGCGTCCGAACTACGAGCAGTACTTC. Its translation: CASSMRPNYEQYF. The rearrangement joins TRBV19 to TRBJ2-7, with no clear D. The CDR3 is made up of 13 amino acids. Germline V gene lookup returns CDR1 LNHDA and CDR2 SQIVND (reference sequence). Trimming removed 3 bases from V and 3 bases from J, with 9 bases in between. Looking up the rest from reference TRBV19 and TRBJ2-7 gives the full variable domain: DGGITQSPKYLFRKEGQNVTLSCEQNLNHDAMYWYRQDPGQGLRLIYYSQIVNDFQKGDIAEGYSVSREKKESFPLTVTSAQKNPTAFYLCASSMRPNYEQYFGPGTRLTVT.

The chain recombines TRBV6-5 with TRBJ2-3; no definite D call. The CDR3 is 16 residues long. The germline gives CDR1 MNHEY, CDR2 SVGAGI. Trimming stripped 2 bases from V and 0 bases from J, with 12 bases between. CDR3: CASSYRHFGSTDTQYF. CDR3 DNA: TGTGCCAGCAGTTACCGGCATTTTGGGAGCACAGATACGCAGTATTTT.

The CDR3 is CASSLVGHYGYTF. In DNA form, the CDR3 reads TGTGCCAGCAGCCTCGTGGGGCACTATGGCTACACCTTC. The rearrangement joins TRBV7-2 to TRBJ1-2, with TRBD1 as a possible D gene (5 bases). This CDR3 has 13 amino acids. Trimming removed 5 bases from V and 3 bases from J, with 10 bases in between. From germline, CDR1 is SGHTA and CDR2 FQGNSA.